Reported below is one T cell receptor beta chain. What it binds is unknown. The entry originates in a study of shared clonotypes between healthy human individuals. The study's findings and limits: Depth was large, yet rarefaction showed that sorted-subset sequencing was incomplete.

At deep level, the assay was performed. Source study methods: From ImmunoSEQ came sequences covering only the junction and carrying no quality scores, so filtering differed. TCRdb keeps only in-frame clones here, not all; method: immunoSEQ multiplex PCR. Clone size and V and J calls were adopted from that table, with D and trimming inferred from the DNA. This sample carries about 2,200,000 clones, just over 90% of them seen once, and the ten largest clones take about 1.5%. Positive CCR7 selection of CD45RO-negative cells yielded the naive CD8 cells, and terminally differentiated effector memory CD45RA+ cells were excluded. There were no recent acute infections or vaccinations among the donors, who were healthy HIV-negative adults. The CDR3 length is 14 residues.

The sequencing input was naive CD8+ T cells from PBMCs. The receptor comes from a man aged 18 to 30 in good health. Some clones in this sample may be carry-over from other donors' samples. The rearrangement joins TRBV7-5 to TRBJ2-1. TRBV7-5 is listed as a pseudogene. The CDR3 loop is CARSHRVNWNEQFF. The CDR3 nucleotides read TGTGCCAGAAGCCATAGGGTAAACTGGAATGAGCAGTTCTTC.